This T cell receptor beta chain was recorded in a study of identical twins. This clonotype was seen many times. Its matching antigen is unknown. Using its own MiXCR run on the 5' RACE reads, TCRdb lists one record per CDR3 protein. In the table there are around 290,000 distinct CDR3 sequences, 8% to 9.5% of which are singletons. Donors were all healthy Caucasians. Study-level results: Out-of-frame alpha sequences shared by twins showed excess low generation probability. Cord blood's abundant beta clonotypes had fewer insertions, unlike memory repertoires.

Trimming removed 2 bases from V and 5 bases from J, with 17 bases in between. CDR3 length: 16 amino acids. Germline V lookup: CDR1 SEHNR, CDR2 FQNEAQ (reference sequence). These records were also assigned to another study, of yellow fever vaccine responses in identical twins.

The chain carries TRBV7-9 and TRBJ2-3, with a weak D call TRBD2 (6 bases). This TCR came from a woman aged 18-35 years in good health. The sample taken for sequencing was CD8+ T cells sorted from blood. DNA of the CDR3: TGTGCCAGCAGCTTAACCCCTCCGGAGGGCCTAGATACGCAGTATTTT. Translated, it gives CASSLTPPEGLDTQYF.